Listed here are 12 T cell receptor beta chains from one sample, sequenced in a study of blood T cells in healthy people across ages. For the second PCR, which ran for roughly 7 to 11 cycles, a sample-barcoded 5' primer and a J-beta primer mix were used. TCRdb reprocessed the 5' RACE reads with MiXCR, giving one entry per CDR3 protein. Found here are some 710,000 distinct CDR3 sequences, around a fifth of them singletons; the top ten hold around a fifth. The sequencing sample was made of blood. Receptors originate from a man between 65 and 80 years old in good health.

J is TRBJ2-7 and V is TRBV12-3 or TRBV12-4; D is ambiguous. Trimming left V 5 bases short and J 5 bases short, with 7 bases between. The CDR3 totals 11 residues. Here the CDR3 DNA reads TGTGCCAGCAGTCCCTCGGACGAGCAGTACTTC. It translates to CASSPSDEQYF.

This clonotype was counted a few times. The chain couples TRBV7-9 to TRBJ2-1; 11 bases are a match to TRBD2. Trimming removed 5 bases from V and 4 bases from J; junction bases left unmatched: 10. The CDR3 covers 17 residues. The V gene's germline CDR1 is SEHNR and CDR2 FQNEAQ (reference sequence). The CDR3 bases are TGTGCCAGCAGCCCTCAGACTAGCGGGGCGGGATACAATGAGCAGTTCTTC. Translation gives CASSPQTSGAGYNEQFF.

This clonotype was recorded a few times. The rearrangement links TRBV11-2 to TRBJ2-7; D may match TRBD1 or TRBD2 (5 bases each). V dropped 4 bases and J dropped 6 bases, with 13 bases sitting between them. The CDR3 is 13 residues long. Germline V gene data show CDR1 as SGHAT and CDR2 as FQNNGV. The DNA for the CDR3 is TGTGCCAGCAGCTCTTTGGGGGTTAGCGAGCAGTACTTC. Translation: CASSSLGVSEQYF.

J is TRBJ1-2 and V is TRBV5-5; 10 bases map to TRBD1. CDR1 SGHKS and CDR2 YYEKEE come from the germline V gene (reference sequence). The CDR3 is made up of 16 amino acids. V gave up 4 bases and J gave up 0 bases; unmatched junction bases: 6. As DNA, the CDR3 is TGTGCCAGCAGCCAAACCGGGACAGGGGCTAACTATGGCTACACCTTC. This sequence encodes CASSQTGTGANYGYTF. Looking up the rest from reference TRBV5-5 and TRBJ1-2 gives the full variable domain: DAGVTQSPTHLIKTRGQQVTLRCSPISGHKSVSWYQQVLGQGPQFIFQYYEKEERGRGNFPDRFSARQFPNYSSELNVNALLLGDSALYLCASSQTGTGANYGYTFGSGTRLTVV.

The J gene is TRBJ2-7, the V gene TRBV20-1, with D perhaps matching TRBD1 (5 bases). From germline, CDR1 is DFQATT and CDR2 SNEGSKA (reference sequence). The V and J ends lost 1 base and 3 bases respectively, with 10 bases between them. CDR3 length: 13 residues. CDR3: CSARAQVCYEQYV. CDR3 nucleotides: TGCAGTGCTAGAGCACAGGTTTGCTACGAGCAGTACGTC.

This clonotype was detected only a few times. The J gene is TRBJ2-3, the V gene TRBV7-2; tentative D call: TRBD2 (7 bases). V was clipped by 2 bases and J by 3 bases, with 12 bases between them. The CDR3 contains 15 residues. The germline CDR1 and CDR2 sequences are SGHTA and FQGNSA. The CDR3 sequence: CASSLIGGLTDTQYF. For the CDR3, the DNA is TGTGCCAGCAGCTTAATCGGGGGGCTAACAGATACGCAGTATTTT.

The sample holds one count of this clonotype. The rearrangement joins TRBV19 to TRBJ2-5; D is possibly TRBD2 (5 bases). CDR3 length: 14 amino acids. V lost 6 bases, J lost 1 base, and 12 bases lay in between. Germline-derived CDR1 and CDR2 are LNHDA and SQIVND (reference sequence). The CDR3 spells CASSGRVTQETQYF. CDR3 sequence (DNA): TGTGCCAGTAGCGGGCGGGTTACCCAAGAGACCCAGTACTTC.

This chain connects TRBV5-5 to TRBJ1-4; D is ambiguous. Trimming shortened V by 4 bases and J by 8 bases, and 9 bases separated the two germline ends. Germline values: CDR1 SGHKS, CDR2 YYEKEE (reference sequence). The CDR3 loop spans 12 amino acids. CDR3 coding DNA: TGTGCCAGCAGCCTAGCGGTGGAAAAACTGTTTTTT. Translated: CASSLAVEKLFF.

This clonotype was detected only once. The CDR3 reads CASIGGVAGGDTQYF. CDR3 coding DNA: TGTGCCAGCATAGGAGGGGTAGCGGGTGGAGATACGCAGTATTTT. The chain carries TRBV12-3 or TRBV12-4 and TRBJ2-3; 7 bases match TRBD2. This CDR3 is 15 amino acids long. The ends lost 7 bases at V and 5 bases at J; junction bases unmatched: 12.

This clonotype was seen a handful of times. DNA of the CDR3: TGTGCCACTGAGGACGGGTATGGCTACACCTTC. It encodes CATEDGYGYTF. The J gene is TRBJ1-2, the V gene TRBV24-1; no clear D gene. The CDR3 is 11 amino acids. Between the trimmed V and J ends, which lost 10 bases and 5 bases, there was a span of 10 bases. Germline lookup yields CDR1 KGHDR and CDR2 SFDVKD.

This clonotype was observed a handful of times. This chain joins TRBV5-1 and TRBJ2-1, with D hard to call. The CDR3 spans 14 residues. V lost 0 bases and J 5 bases, leaving 9 bases between the germline ends. Germline V gene data show CDR1 as SGHRS and CDR2 as YFSETQ. CDR3 sequence reads: CASSLGLTNNEQFF. In DNA, the CDR3 is TGCGCCAGCAGCTTGGGACTTACTAACAATGAGCAGTTCTTC.

The CDR3 region has the DNA TGTGCCAGCAGCGTTTCGGGACTAGCGGGAGGAGACGAGCAGTACGTC. As protein: CASSVSGLAGGDEQYV. V is TRBV9 and J is TRBJ2-7, with 15 bases that match TRBD2. Trimming cost V 2 bases and J 5 bases; bases outside gene matches: 5. Germline CDR1 and CDR2: SGDLS and YYNGEE. This CDR3 has 16 residues.